These 16 T cell receptor beta chains were sequenced from one sample in a study of CD8 T cells in ankylosing spondylitis. TCRdb reprocessed the 5' RACE reads via MiXCR and lists one record per CDR3 protein. The repertoire holds 130,000 to 150,000 distinct CDR3 sequences, with more than 7% as singletons. The sample comprised synovial fluid, either unsorted or a sorted T cell fraction (not recorded which). The source of these receptors is a male donor with ankylosing spondylitis.

There are a few counts of this clonotype. The chain couples TRBV4-3 to TRBJ2-1, with 14 bases aligning to TRBD2. The CDR3 extends over 20 amino acids. V shed 0 bases and J 3 bases; nucleotides not matched to a gene: 10. Germline-derived CDR1 and CDR2 are LGHNA and YSLEER. The CDR3 region has the DNA TGCGCCAGCAGCCAAGATTGGGGACTAGCGGGAGAGGGTGACTACAATGAGCAGTTCTTC. The encoded protein is CASSQDWGLAGEGDYNEQFF.

This clonotype was seen only once. A much larger clone differs from this one at a single base, so this may be a read error. This chain connects TRBV20-1 to TRBJ2-2; 7 nucleotides agree with TRBD1. Germline CDR1 is DFQATT and CDR2 is SNEGSKA (reference sequence). The CDR3 runs to 16 residues. In DNA, the CDR3 is TGCTGTGCTAGGGATCAAACAGGGGCGAACACCGGGGAGCTGTTTTTT. Encoded protein: CCARDQTGANTGELFF.

The chain links TRBV7-2 to TRBJ2-7, with a possible D match to TRBD1 (5 bases). The CDR3 sequence is 12 residues long. The germline CDR1 and CDR2 sequences are SGHTA and FQGNSA. V gave up 4 bases and J gave up 5 bases, with 9 bases separating them. The CDR3: CASSSDTNEQYF. In DNA form, the CDR3 reads TGTGCCAGCAGCTCGGACACAAACGAGCAGTACTTC.

The table lists this clonotype with a few counts. The chain uses TRBV6-5 and TRBJ1-2; 8 bases match TRBD1. This CDR3 comprises 12 residues. The germline V gene encodes CDR1 MNHEY and CDR2 SVGAGI. V lost 7 bases and J lost 3; bases outside the gene matches: 1. CDR3 sequence (DNA): TGTGCCAGCAAGACAGGGGACTATGGCTACACCTTC. This gives the protein CASKTGDYGYTF.

This clonotype was seen repeatedly, ten times or more. J is TRBJ2-3 and V is TRBV3-1; D is uncertain. CDR1 is LGHDT, CDR2 YNNKEL, per germline (reference sequence). The CDR3 consists of 13 residues. V lost 3 bases to trimming and J lost 2 bases, with 6 bases between them. CDR3 sequence (DNA): TGTGCCAGCAGCCAGAGGTACACAGATACGCAGTATTTT. Its translation is CASSQRYTDTQYF.

Written as DNA, the CDR3 is TGTGCCAGCAGGCGAGCGGGAGGCCTCTACGAGCAGTACTTC. This sequence encodes CASRRAGGLYEQYF. This rearrangement joins TRBV6-2 or TRBV6-3 to TRBJ2-7; 9 bases match TRBD2. The germline CDR1 and CDR2 sequences are MNHEY and SVGEGT. Germline trimming cut 6 bases from V and 3 bases from J; bases unmatched to any gene: 6. This CDR3 contains 14 residues.

At least ten counts were recorded for this clonotype. The J gene is TRBJ2-1, the V gene TRBV4-1; D possibly corresponds to TRBD1 (7 bases). The CDR3 has 19 residues. Germline CDR1 MGHRA, CDR2 YSYEKL. V was pared by 4 bases and J by 0 bases, with 22 bases between. The CDR3 DNA sequence: TGCGCCAGCAGCCGAGAGACAGGGACTCTCTCTAGCTCCTACAATGAGCAGTTCTTC. It specifies CASSRETGTLSSSYNEQFF.

In this sample, this clonotype turned up a few times. The chain combines TRBV7-9 with TRBJ1-4; no definite D call. This CDR3 is built from 14 residues. Germline assignment: CDR1 SEHNR and CDR2 FQNEAQ (reference sequence). Between the trimmed V and J ends, which lost 3 bases and 0 bases, there was a span of 5 bases. The DNA for the CDR3 is TGTGCCAGCAGCTTCCAGTCAACTAATGAAAAACTGTTTTTT. Translating gives CASSFQSTNEKLFF. Drawing the rest from reference TRBV7-9 and TRBJ1-4, the complete variable domain is DTGVSQNPRHKITKRGQNVTFRCDPISEHNRLYWYRQTLGQGPEFLTYFQNEAQLEKSRLLSDRFSAERPKGSFSTLEIQRTEQGDSAMYLCASSFQSTNEKLFFGSGTQLSVL.

This clonotype occurred a few times. The CDR3 reads CAWALDRGTLKRLFF. CDR3 nucleotide sequence: TGTGCCTGGGCCCTCGATCGAGGGACTTTGAAAAGACTGTTTTTT. The rearrangement links TRBV30 to TRBJ1-4; maybe TRBD1 (5 bases). Looked up from germline, CDR1 is GTSNPN and CDR2 is SVGIG (reference sequence). Trimming took 5 bases from V and 13 from J, leaving 26 bases between them. The CDR3 consists of 15 residues.

This clonotype was seen ten or more times. V usage is TRBV5-4 and J usage is TRBJ2-7; 7 bases map to TRBD2. Per germline, CDR1 SGHNT and CDR2 YYREEE (reference sequence). This CDR3 spans 15 amino acids. J lost 5 bases, V lost 2 bases, and 10 bases had no gene match. The CDR3 reads CASSLSGGSSHEQYF. The CDR3 DNA is TGTGCCAGCAGCTTATCGGGCGGGAGTTCCCACGAGCAGTACTTC.

V usage is TRBV24-1 and J usage is TRBJ2-1; tentative D call: TRBD2 (6 bases). With 10 bases removed from V and 1 base from J, the gap between germline ends came to 13 bases. The length of the CDR3 is 14 residues. CDR1 and CDR2 from the germline V gene are KGHDR and SFDVKD. As DNA, the CDR3 is TGTGCCACGGAGGGGCTCCCTTCCTACAATGAGCAGTTCTTC. Amino acid sequence: CATEGLPSYNEQFF.

On this clonotype itself: The junction departs from germline at one end; a sequencing error may be responsible. The chain combines TRBV3-1 with TRBJ1-5; 7 positions agree with TRBD1. Germline loops: CDR1 LGHDT, CDR2 YNNKEL (reference sequence). The CDR3 covers 15 residues. The CDR3 loop reads CATSQGGSSNQPQHF. The CDR3 DNA reads as TGTGCCACCAGCCAGGGGGGCTCAAGCAATCAGCCCCAGCATTTT.

This clonotype was observed many times. The chain joins TRBV20-1 to TRBJ2-1; maybe TRBD1 (5 bases). The CDR3 runs to 11 residues. With 6 bases removed from V and 10 bases from J, the gap between germline ends came to 13 bases. Germline assignment: CDR1 DFQATT and CDR2 SNEGSKA (reference sequence). The CDR3 sequence: CSAEATAEQFF. The CDR3 DNA is TGCAGTGCCGAGGCGACAGCGGAGCAGTTCTTC.

This clonotype showed up many times. The J gene is TRBJ2-3, the V gene TRBV12-3 or TRBV12-4, with D perhaps matching TRBD2 (6 bases). V was cut by 6 bases and J by 5 bases, with 15 bases left in between. The length of the CDR3 is 14 residues. The CDR3 loop is CASRLGGSGDTQYF. The CDR3 DNA reads TGTGCCAGCAGGCTGGGGGGATCGGGAGATACGCAGTATTTT.

There are a few counts of this clonotype. This chain joins TRBV6-5 and TRBJ2-1, with 10 bases that match TRBD2. The germline V gene has CDR1 MNHEY and CDR2 SVGAGI. V trimming: 1 base; J trimming: 9 bases; junction bases outside the gene matches: 3. This CDR3 region has 14 residues. The CDR3 DNA reads TGTGCCAGCAGTTACTATCTAGCGGGAGTTGAGCAGTTCTTC. As protein: CASSYYLAGVEQFF.

This clonotype was seen a handful of times. The chain couples TRBV28 to TRBJ2-3; 7 bases agree with TRBD1. This CDR3 is 13 amino acids long. Germline trimming cut 5 bases from V and 4 bases from J; bases unmatched to any gene: 3. Germline-derived CDR1 and CDR2 are MDHEN and SYDVKM. The CDR3 DNA sequence: TGTGCCAGCAGTGTACAGGGGCCAGATACGCAGTATTTT. Its protein product is CASSVQGPDTQYF.